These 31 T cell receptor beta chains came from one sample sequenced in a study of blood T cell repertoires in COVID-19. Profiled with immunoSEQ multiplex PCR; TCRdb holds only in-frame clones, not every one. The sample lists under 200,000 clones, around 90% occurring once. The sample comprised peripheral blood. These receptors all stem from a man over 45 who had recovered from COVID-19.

The CDR3 reads CASSVTGPYEQYF. The CDR3 bases are TGTGCCAGCAGTGTGACAGGGCCCTACGAGCAGTACTTC. The chain uses TRBV28 and TRBJ2-7; TRBD1 agrees at 7 bases. The CDR3 loop spans 13 amino acids. Germline V gives CDR1 MDHEN, CDR2 SYDVKM. J was trimmed by 2 bases and V by 5 bases; bases with no gene match: 3. Variable domain in full (rest from reference TRBV28 and TRBJ2-7): DVKVTQSSRYLVKRTGEKVFLECVQDMDHENMFWYRQDPGLGLRLIYFSYDVKMKEKGDIPEGYSVSREKKERFSLILESASTNQTSMYLCASSVTGPYEQYFGPGTRLTVT.

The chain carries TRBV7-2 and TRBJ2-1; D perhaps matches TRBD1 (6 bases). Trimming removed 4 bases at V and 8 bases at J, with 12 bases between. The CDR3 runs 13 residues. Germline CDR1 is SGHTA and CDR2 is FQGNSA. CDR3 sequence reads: CASSSQGYDEQFF. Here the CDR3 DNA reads TGTGCCAGCAGCTCGCAGGGGTATGATGAGCAGTTCTTC.

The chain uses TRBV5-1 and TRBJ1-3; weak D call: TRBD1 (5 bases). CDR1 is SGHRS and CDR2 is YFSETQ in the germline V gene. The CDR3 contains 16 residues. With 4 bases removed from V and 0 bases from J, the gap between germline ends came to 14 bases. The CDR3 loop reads CASSLRGGVSGNTIYF. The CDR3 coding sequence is TGCGCCAGCAGCCTACGTGGGGGGGTCTCTGGAAACACCATATATTTT.

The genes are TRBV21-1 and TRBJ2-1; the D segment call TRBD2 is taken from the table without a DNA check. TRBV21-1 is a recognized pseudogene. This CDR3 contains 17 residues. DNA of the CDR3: TGTGCCAGCAGCAACATCGGACTAGCGGGAGTCCACAATGAGCAGTTCTTC. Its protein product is CASSNIGLAGVHNEQFF.

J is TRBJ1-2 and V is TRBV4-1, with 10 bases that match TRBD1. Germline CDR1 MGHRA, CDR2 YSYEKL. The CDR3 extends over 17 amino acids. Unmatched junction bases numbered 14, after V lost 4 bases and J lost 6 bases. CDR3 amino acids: CASSLTEGTGAVDGYTF. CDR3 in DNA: TGCGCCAGCAGCCTAACCGAAGGGACAGGGGCGGTTGATGGCTACACCTTC.

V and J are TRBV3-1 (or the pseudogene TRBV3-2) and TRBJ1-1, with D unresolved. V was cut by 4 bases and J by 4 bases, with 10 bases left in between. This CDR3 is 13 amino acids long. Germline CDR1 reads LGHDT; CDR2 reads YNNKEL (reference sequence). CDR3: CASSPRRRTEAFF. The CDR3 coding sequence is TGTGCCAGCAGCCCCCGGCGGCGCACTGAAGCTTTCTTT.

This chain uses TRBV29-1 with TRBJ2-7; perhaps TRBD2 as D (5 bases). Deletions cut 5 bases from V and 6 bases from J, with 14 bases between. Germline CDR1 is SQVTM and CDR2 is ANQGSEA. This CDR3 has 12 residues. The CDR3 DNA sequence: TGCAGCGTTTTACTCCCTGGGAGCGAGCAGTACTTC. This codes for CSVLLPGSEQYF.

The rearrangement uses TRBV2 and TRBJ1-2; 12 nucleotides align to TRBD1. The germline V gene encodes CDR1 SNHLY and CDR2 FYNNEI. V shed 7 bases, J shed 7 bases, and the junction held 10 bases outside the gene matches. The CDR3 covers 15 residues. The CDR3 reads CASTPGGTGGFGYTF. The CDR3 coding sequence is TGTGCCAGCACCCCAGGCGGGACAGGGGGCTTTGGCTACACCTTC.

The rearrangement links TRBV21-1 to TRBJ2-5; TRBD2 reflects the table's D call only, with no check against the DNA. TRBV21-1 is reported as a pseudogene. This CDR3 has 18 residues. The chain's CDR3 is CASSAEADTKIHQETQYF. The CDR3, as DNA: TGTGCCAGCAGCGCCGAGGCAGATACAAAGATTCACCAAGAGACCCAGTACTTC.

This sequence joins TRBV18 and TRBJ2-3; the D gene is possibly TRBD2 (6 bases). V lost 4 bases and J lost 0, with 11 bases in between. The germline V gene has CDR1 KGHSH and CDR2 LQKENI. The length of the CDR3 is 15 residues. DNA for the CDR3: TGTGCCAGCTCACGTACGGAGGGGAGCACAGATACGCAGTATTTT. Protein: CASSRTEGSTDTQYF.

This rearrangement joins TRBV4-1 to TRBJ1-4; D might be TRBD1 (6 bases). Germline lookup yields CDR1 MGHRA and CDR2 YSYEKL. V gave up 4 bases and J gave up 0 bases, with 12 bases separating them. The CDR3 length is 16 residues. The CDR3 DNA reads TGCGCCAGCAGCCCGTACAAGGGGGCAACTAATGAAAAACTGTTTTTT. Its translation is CASSPYKGATNEKLFF.

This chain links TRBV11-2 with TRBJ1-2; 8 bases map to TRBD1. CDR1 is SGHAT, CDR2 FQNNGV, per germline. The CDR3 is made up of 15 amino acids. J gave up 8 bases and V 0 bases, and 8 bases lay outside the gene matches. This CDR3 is CASSLDWGTGSGYTF. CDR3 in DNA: TGTGCCAGCAGCTTAGATTGGGGGACAGGCTCAGGCTACACCTTC.

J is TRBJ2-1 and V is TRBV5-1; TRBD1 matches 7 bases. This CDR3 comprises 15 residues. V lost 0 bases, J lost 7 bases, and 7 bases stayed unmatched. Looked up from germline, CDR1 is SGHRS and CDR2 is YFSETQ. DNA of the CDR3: TGCGCCAGCAGCTTGGGCCAGGGGGTCGGAAATGAGCAGTTCTTC. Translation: CASSLGQGVGNEQFF.

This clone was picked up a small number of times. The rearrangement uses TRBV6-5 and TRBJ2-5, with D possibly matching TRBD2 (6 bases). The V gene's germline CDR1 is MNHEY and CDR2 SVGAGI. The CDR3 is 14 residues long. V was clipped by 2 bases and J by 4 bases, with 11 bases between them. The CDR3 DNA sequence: TGTGCCAGCAGTTACGGGGGGTGGGGAGAGACCCAGTACTTC. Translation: CASSYGGWGETQYF.

The DNA for the CDR3 is TGTGCCAGTAGTATATCAGGCTACAATGAGCAGTTCTTC. This translates into CASSISGYNEQFF. The chain is built from TRBV19 and TRBJ2-1; D remains ambiguous. Between the trimmed V and J ends, which lost 2 bases and 3 bases, there was a span of 5 bases. Germline CDR1 is LNHDA and CDR2 is SQIVND (reference sequence). The CDR3 is made up of 13 amino acids.

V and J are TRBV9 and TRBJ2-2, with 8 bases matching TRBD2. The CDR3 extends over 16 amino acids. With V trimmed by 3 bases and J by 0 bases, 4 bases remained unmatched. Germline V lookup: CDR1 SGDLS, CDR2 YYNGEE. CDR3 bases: TGTGCCAGCAGCGCCACTAGCGGCACGAACACCGGGGAGCTGTTTTTT. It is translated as CASSATSGTNTGELFF.

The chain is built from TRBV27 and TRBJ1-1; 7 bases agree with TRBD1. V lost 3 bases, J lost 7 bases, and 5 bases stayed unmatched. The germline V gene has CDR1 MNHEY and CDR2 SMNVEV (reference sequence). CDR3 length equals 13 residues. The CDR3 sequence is CASSFWQGDEAFF. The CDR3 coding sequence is TGTGCCAGCAGTTTCTGGCAGGGGGATGAAGCTTTCTTT.

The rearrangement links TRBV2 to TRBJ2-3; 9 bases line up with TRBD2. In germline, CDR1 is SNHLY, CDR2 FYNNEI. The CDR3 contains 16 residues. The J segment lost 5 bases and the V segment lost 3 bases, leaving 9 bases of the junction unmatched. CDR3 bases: TGTGCCAGCAGTGATGATAGCGGGAGTGGGAGAGATACGCAGTATTTT. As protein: CASSDDSGSGRDTQYF.

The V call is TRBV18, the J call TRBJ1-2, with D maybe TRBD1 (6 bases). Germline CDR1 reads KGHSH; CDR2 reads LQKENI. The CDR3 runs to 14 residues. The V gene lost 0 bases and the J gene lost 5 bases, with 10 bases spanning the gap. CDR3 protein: CASSPPHRDYGYTF. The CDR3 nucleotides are TGTGCCAGCTCACCACCTCACAGGGATTATGGCTACACCTTC.

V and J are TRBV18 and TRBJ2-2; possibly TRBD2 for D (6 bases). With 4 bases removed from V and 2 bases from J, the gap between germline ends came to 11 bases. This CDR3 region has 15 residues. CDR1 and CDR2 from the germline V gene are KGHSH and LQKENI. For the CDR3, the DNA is TGTGCCAGCTCACTACTAGCTTATAACACCGGGGAGCTGTTTTTT. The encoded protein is CASSLLAYNTGELFF.

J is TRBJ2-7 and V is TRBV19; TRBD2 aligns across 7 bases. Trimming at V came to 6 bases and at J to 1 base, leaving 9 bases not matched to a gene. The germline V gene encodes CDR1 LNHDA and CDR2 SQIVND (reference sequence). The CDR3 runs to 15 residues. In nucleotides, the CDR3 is TGTGCCAGTAGGCTCTCCTGGCGGGGGTCCTACGAGCAGTACTTC. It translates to CASRLSWRGSYEQYF.

The CDR3 coding sequence is TGTGCCAGCAGCTCACAGGGATACAATCAGCCCCAGCATTTT. This sequence encodes CASSSQGYNQPQHF. The V call is TRBV6-2 or TRBV6-3, the J call TRBJ1-5; D possibly corresponds to TRBD1 (6 bases). This CDR3 is built from 14 residues. Germline CDR1 MNHEY, CDR2 SVGEGT. The ends were cut back, 6 bases at V and 3 bases at J, with 12 bases in the middle.

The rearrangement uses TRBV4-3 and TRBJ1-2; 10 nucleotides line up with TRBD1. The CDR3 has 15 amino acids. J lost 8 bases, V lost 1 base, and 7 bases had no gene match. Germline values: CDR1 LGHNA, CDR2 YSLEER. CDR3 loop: CASSQGKGTGDGYTF. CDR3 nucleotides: TGCGCCAGCAGCCAAGGAAAAGGGACAGGGGACGGCTACACCTTC.

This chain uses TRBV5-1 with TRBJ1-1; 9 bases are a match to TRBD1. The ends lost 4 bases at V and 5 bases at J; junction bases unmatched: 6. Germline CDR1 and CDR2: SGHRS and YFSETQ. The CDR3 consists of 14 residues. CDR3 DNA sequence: TGCGCCAGCAGCCAAACAGGGGGCTTGACTGAAGCTTTCTTT. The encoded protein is CASSQTGGLTEAFF.

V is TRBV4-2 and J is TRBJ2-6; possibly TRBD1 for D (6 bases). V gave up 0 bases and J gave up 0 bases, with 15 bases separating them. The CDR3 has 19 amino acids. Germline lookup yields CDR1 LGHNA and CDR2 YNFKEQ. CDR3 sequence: CASSQELDSGYSGANVLTF. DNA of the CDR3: TGTGCCAGCAGCCAAGAGTTGGACAGTGGCTACTCTGGGGCCAACGTCCTGACTTTC.

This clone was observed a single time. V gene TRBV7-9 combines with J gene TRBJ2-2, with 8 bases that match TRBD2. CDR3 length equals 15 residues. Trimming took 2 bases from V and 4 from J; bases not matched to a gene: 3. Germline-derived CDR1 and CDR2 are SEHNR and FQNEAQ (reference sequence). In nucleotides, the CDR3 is TGTGCCAGCAGCTTACTGACTAGCGCCACCGGGGAGCTGTTTTTT. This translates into CASSLLTSATGELFF.

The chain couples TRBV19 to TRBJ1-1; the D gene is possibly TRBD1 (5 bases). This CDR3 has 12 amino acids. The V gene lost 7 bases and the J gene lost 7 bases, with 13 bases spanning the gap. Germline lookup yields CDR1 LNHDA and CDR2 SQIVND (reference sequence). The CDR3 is CASTLAGLEAFF. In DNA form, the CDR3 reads TGTGCCAGTACCCTCGCGGGACTTGAAGCTTTCTTT. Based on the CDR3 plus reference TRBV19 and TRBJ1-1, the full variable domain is DGGITQSPKYLFRKEGQNVTLSCEQNLNHDAMYWYRQDPGQGLRLIYYSQIVNDFQKGDIAEGYSVSREKKESFPLTVTSAQKNPTAFYLCASTLAGLEAFFGQGTRLTVV.

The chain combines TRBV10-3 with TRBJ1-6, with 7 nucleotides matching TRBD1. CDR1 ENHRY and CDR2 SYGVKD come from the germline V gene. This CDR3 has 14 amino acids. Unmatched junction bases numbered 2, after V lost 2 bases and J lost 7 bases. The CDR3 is CAISEETGNSPLHF. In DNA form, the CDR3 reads TGTGCCATCAGTGAGGAGACAGGGAATTCACCCCTCCACTTT.

Written as DNA, the CDR3 is TGTGCCAGTAGTATCTTCGCGGGACTCTACAATGAGCAGTTCTTC. Its translation is CASSIFAGLYNEQFF. The rearrangement joins TRBV19 to TRBJ2-1; maybe TRBD2 (6 bases). V lost 3 bases and J 3 bases, leaving 12 bases between the germline ends. CDR1 LNHDA and CDR2 SQIVND come from the germline V gene (reference sequence). There are 15 residues in the CDR3.

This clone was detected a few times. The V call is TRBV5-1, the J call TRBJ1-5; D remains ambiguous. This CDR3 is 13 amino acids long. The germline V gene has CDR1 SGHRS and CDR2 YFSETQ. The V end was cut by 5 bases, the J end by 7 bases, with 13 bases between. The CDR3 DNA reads TGCGCCAGCAGTCAGACACGGGGACAGCCCCAGCATTTT. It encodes CASSQTRGQPQHF.

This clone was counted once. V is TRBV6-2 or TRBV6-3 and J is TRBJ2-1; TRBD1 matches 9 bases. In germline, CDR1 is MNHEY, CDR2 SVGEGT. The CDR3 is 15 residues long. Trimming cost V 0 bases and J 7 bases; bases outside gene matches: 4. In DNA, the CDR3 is TGTGCCAGCAGTTACTCACAGGGGGCGCGGAATGAGCAGTTCTTC. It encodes CASSYSQGARNEQFF.